Below are 23 T cell receptor beta chains sequenced from a single sample in a study of Graves' ophthalmopathy and Graves' hyperthyroidism. The sequenced template was RNA, covering the TCR beta CDR3 region. HTBI primers served in a first-round RT-PCR, which a second-round multiplex PCR followed. Each CDR3 protein gets one entry after TCRdb re-called the multiplex PCR reads with MiXCR. The sample has 900,000 to 1,200,000 distinct CDR3 sequences; 36% are singletons. Sequenced sample: peripheral blood or thyroid tissue (not recorded which). The receptor set was obtained from an adult man with Graves' hyperthyroidism.

Comment on this clonotype: This may stem from a read error, because a much larger clone lies one nucleotide away. The rearrangement joins TRBV20-1 to TRBJ2-5, with 8 bases aligning to TRBD2. The CDR3 has 14 residues. Looked up from germline, CDR1 is DFQATT and CDR2 is SNEGSKA (reference sequence). The trim removed 5 bases at V and 5 bases at J, leaving 10 bases unmatched. The CDR3 DNA sequence: TGCAGTGCTGGTCCAATGGCTAGCGGGGAGACCCAGTACTTC. Protein sequence: CSAGPMASGETQYF.

With regard to this clonotype: One junction end disagrees with the germline gene, perhaps due to a read error. The chain is built from TRBV10-3 and TRBJ1-3; 8 bases are shared with TRBD1. From germline, CDR1 is ENHRY and CDR2 SYGVKD. This CDR3 spans 19 amino acids. The CDR3 DNA reads TGTGCCAGCACTCACGTTTGGATGGACAGGGCGATCTCTGGAACCACCATATATTTT. Amino acids: CASTHVWMDRAISGTTIYF.

This clonotype was observed at least ten times. J is TRBJ2-5 and V is TRBV6-5; D tentatively reads TRBD1 or TRBD2 (5 bases each). The V end lost 4 bases, the J end lost 5 bases, and 17 bases lay between the germline ends. This CDR3 spans 15 amino acids. Germline assignment: CDR1 MNHEY and CDR2 SVGAGI. The chain's CDR3 is CASSFSSGARETQYF. In DNA form, the CDR3 reads TGTGCCAGCAGTTTCTCCTCCGGGGCGAGGGAGACCCAGTACTTC.

V usage is TRBV7-4 and J usage is TRBJ1-1; 12 bases line up with TRBD1. CDR3 length: 17 residues. Germline V gene lookup returns CDR1 SGHVT and CDR2 SQSDAQ. Trimming removed 6 bases from V and 0 bases from J; junction bases left unmatched: 8. The CDR3 region is CASSSLGTGGMNTEAFF. For the CDR3, the DNA is TGTGCCAGCAGTTCCCTCGGGACAGGGGGCATGAACACTGAAGCTTTCTTT. Filled out from reference TRBV7-4 and TRBJ1-1, the complete variable domain reads GAGVSQSPRYKVAKRGRDVALRCDSISGHVTLYWYRQTLGQGSEVLTYSQSDAQRDKSGRPSGRFSAERPERSVSTLKIQRTEQGDSAVYLCASSSLGTGGMNTEAFFGQGTRLTVV.

The V call is TRBV6-1, the J call TRBJ2-3; D is ambiguous. The CDR3 runs 13 residues. The V end was cut by 4 bases, the J end by 6 bases, with 11 bases between. CDR1 and CDR2 (germline): MNHNS, SASEGT. CDR3 residues: CASSVGKQDTQYF. CDR3 bases: TGTGCCAGCAGTGTTGGCAAGCAGGATACGCAGTATTTT.

CDR3 residues: CASSPIGGTFGYTF. CDR3 coding DNA: TGTGCCAGCAGCCCCATAGGGGGAACTTTCGGCTACACCTTC. The chain is built from TRBV5-5 and TRBJ1-2, with D possibly being TRBD1 (6 bases). Germline-derived CDR1 and CDR2 are SGHKS and YYEKEE (reference sequence). Trimming removed 4 bases from V and 8 bases from J, with 18 bases in between. The CDR3 is 14 residues long. Filled out from reference TRBV5-5 and TRBJ1-2, the complete variable domain reads DAGVTQSPTHLIKTRGQQVTLRCSPISGHKSVSWYQQVLGQGPQFIFQYYEKEERGRGNFPDRFSARQFPNYSSELNVNALLLGDSALYLCASSPIGGTFGYTFGSGTRLTVV.

This clonotype was seen at least ten times. The chain links TRBV20-1 to TRBJ2-7; D possibly corresponds to TRBD1 (7 bases). The CDR3 runs to 13 residues. Germline V lookup: CDR1 DFQATT, CDR2 SNEGSKA (reference sequence). V lost 6 bases and J lost 1, with 13 bases in between. CDR3 amino acids: CSARGTLSYEQYF. The CDR3 DNA sequence: TGCAGTGCCAGGGGGACTCTATCCTACGAGCAGTACTTC.

DNA for the CDR3: TGCGCCAGCAGTTACTCGCCGGCTAGCGGGGACTACGAGCAGTACTTC. Protein sequence: CASSYSPASGDYEQYF. The chain has TRBV10-2 and TRBJ2-7, with 9 bases matching TRBD2. This CDR3 has 16 residues. Germline V lookup: CDR1 WSHSY, CDR2 SAAADI. The trim removed 5 bases at V and 3 bases at J, leaving 11 bases unmatched.

At least ten counts were recorded for this clonotype. V is TRBV12-3 or TRBV12-4 and J is TRBJ2-7; TRBD2 matches at 15 bases. There are 14 residues in the CDR3. J was trimmed by 6 bases and V by 5 bases; bases with no gene match: 2. This chain's CDR3 is CASSQGLAGGEQYF. The CDR3 DNA sequence: TGTGCCAGCAGTCAGGGACTAGCGGGAGGCGAGCAGTACTTC.

This clonotype was counted many times. The chain combines TRBV19 with TRBJ2-5, with D hard to call. The CDR3 has 12 residues. The germline gives CDR1 LNHDA, CDR2 SQIVND (reference sequence). Between the trimmed V and J ends, which lost 3 bases and 1 base, there was a span of 3 bases. The CDR3 nucleotides are TGTGCCAGTAGTATTGGCCAAGAGACCCAGTACTTC. It encodes CASSIGQETQYF.

Ten or more counts support this clonotype. V is TRBV5-8 and J is TRBJ2-7; 9 bases align to TRBD1. V gave up 3 bases and J gave up 5 bases; unmatched junction bases: 0. CDR1 SGHTS and CDR2 YDEGEE come from the germline V gene. The CDR3 sequence is 12 residues long. The CDR3 DNA is TGTGCCAGCAGCTGGACAGGGGACGAGCAGTACTTC. Its translation is CASSWTGDEQYF.

The J gene is TRBJ1-6, the V gene TRBV5-8; no reliable D call. This CDR3 contains 15 residues. CDR1 is SGHTS and CDR2 is YDEGEE in the germline V gene. V was clipped by 4 bases and J by 7 bases, with 15 bases between them. The CDR3 region has the DNA TGTGCCAGCAGCCAGGCAGCGATTGGGAATTCACCCCTCCACTTT. This translates into CASSQAAIGNSPLHF.

This clonotype has ten or more counts. This chain connects TRBV7-6 to TRBJ2-7, with TRBD1 matching 10 bases. In germline, CDR1 is SGHVS, CDR2 FNYEAQ. CDR3 length: 16 residues. With 5 bases clipped from V and 5 bases from J, the junction kept 12 bases outside the gene matches. CDR3 DNA sequence: TGTGCCAGCAGCAACCCCCTGGGACAGGGGTCCAACGAGCAGTACTTC. Protein product: CASSNPLGQGSNEQYF.

This clonotype has a handful of counts. This chain uses TRBV7-9 with TRBJ1-6; D may be TRBD1 (6 bases). The CDR3 extends over 15 amino acids. Trimming stripped 5 bases from V and 10 bases from J, with 18 bases between. Germline CDR1 is SEHNR and CDR2 is FQNEAQ (reference sequence). The CDR3: CASSLGGGLGSPLHF. The CDR3 DNA is TGTGCCAGCAGCCTAGGGGGGGGCCTAGGGTCACCCCTCCACTTT.

The table lists this clonotype with many counts. The germline gene is not matched at one end of the junction; a read error may be the cause. J is TRBJ2-7 and V is TRBV6-5; the D is unclear. Germline V CDR1 and CDR2: MNHEY, SVGAGI. This CDR3 comprises 12 residues. CDR3 amino acids: CASSDSPYEQYF. The CDR3 DNA sequence: TGTGCCAGCAGTGACTCGCCCTACGAGCAGTACTTC.

The chain uses TRBV11-2 and TRBJ1-3, with D perhaps TRBD1 (6 bases). Germline lookup yields CDR1 SGHAT and CDR2 FQNNGV. This CDR3 has 15 amino acids. V lost 0 bases and J 3 bases, leaving 9 bases between the germline ends. CDR3 nucleotide sequence: TGTGCCAGCAGCTTAGAGGACAGTGATGGAAACACCATATATTTT. Its protein product is CASSLEDSDGNTIYF.

This clonotype was detected only a few times. The rearrangement joins TRBV7-9 to TRBJ1-2, with a weak D call TRBD1 (5 bases). V was cut by 10 bases and J by 3 bases, with 18 bases left in between. CDR1 and CDR2 from the germline V gene are SEHNR and FQNEAQ (reference sequence). This CDR3 contains 14 residues. CDR3 sequence (DNA): TGTGCCATCAGTGGGAAGGGGACCTACTATGGCTACACCTTC. Residues: CAISGKGTYYGYTF.

As regards this clonotype: In this CDR3 the conserved last residue, phenylalanine or tryptophan, is missing, so a read error is likely. CDR3: CASSILTERFGNTIYS. As DNA, the CDR3 is TGTGCCAGTAGTATCCTGACAGAGCGCTTTGGAAACACCATATATTCT. The gene calls are TRBV19 and TRBJ1-3; a weak D match, TRBD1 (5 bases). This CDR3 contains 16 residues. V was trimmed by 3 bases and J by 3 bases, leaving 15 bases between them. CDR1 and CDR2 from the germline V gene are LNHDA and SQIVND (reference sequence).

There are a few counts of this clonotype. The rearrangement links TRBV18 to TRBJ2-7; 7 nucleotides agree with TRBD2. V dropped 2 bases and J dropped 2; count of bases not matched to a gene: 6. The CDR3 spans 15 residues. Germline V CDR1 and CDR2: KGHSH, LQKENI. This CDR3 reads CASSPGEGGTYEQYF. The CDR3 nucleotides read TGTGCCAGCTCACCAGGGGAGGGAGGGACCTACGAGCAGTACTTC. Full variable domain (remainder filled in from reference TRBV18 and TRBJ2-7): NAGVMQNPRHLVRRRGQEARLRCSPMKGHSHVYWYRQLPEEGLKFMVYLQKENIIDESGMPKERFSAEFPKEGPSILRIQQVVRGDSAAYFCASSPGEGGTYEQYFGPGTRLTVT.

This clonotype was picked up many times. Germline is not matched at one junction end, which may reflect a read error. This chain links TRBV5-1 with TRBJ1-5; D not certain. The CDR3 totals 15 residues. In germline, CDR1 is SGHRS, CDR2 YFSETQ. CDR3 in DNA: TGTGCCAGCAGCTTAGGTGGAGGGCCGAATCAGCCCCAGCATTTT. Protein product: CASSLGGGPNQPQHF.

V usage is TRBV25-1 and J usage is TRBJ1-2; 8 bases are shared with TRBD1. Germline V gene lookup returns CDR1 MGHDK and CDR2 SYGVNS. With V trimmed by 3 bases and J by 2 bases, 5 bases remained unmatched. The CDR3 runs 15 residues. The CDR3 bases are TGTGCCAGCAGTGAGACAGGGGACAGGAACTATGGCTACACCTTC. This gives the protein CASSETGDRNYGYTF.

In its sample, this clonotype was seen a few times. The gene calls are TRBV4-1 and TRBJ2-6; unclear D gene. The germline gives CDR1 MGHRA, CDR2 YSYEKL. The CDR3 covers 16 residues. V gave up 4 bases and J gave up 4 bases, with 14 bases separating them. This chain's CDR3 is CASSPRRPPGANVLTF. The CDR3 DNA follows: TGCGCCAGCAGCCCCCGACGACCCCCCGGGGCCAACGTCCTGACTTTC.

The chain recombines TRBV12-3 or TRBV12-4 with TRBJ1-1, with D maybe TRBD1 (5 bases). The CDR3 spans 16 residues. The V end was cut by 5 bases, the J end by 0 bases, with 16 bases between. The CDR3 reads CASSQGMGDLNTEAFF. CDR3 bases: TGTGCCAGCAGTCAGGGCATGGGGGATCTGAACACTGAAGCTTTCTTT.